Detailed here is one TCR beta chain. The antigen this receptor binds is unknown. No per-base quality is available; no much larger clone lies one base away. This sample is part of a study of shared T cell receptors in the human thymus (dated by TCRdb to about 2021). At the level of the whole study: The study investigated the way shared, self-reactive T-cell receptor alpha chains are produced in the human thymus.

Deletion took 4 bases off V and 0 bases off J, with a span of 9 bases between the germline ends. The CDR3 spans 15 residues, from the cysteine through the phenylalanine. The only DNA kept is the CDR3, 45 bases in frame from the first base. CDR1 and CDR2, looked up from the germline V gene, are SNHLY and FYNNEI. To prepare the library, the immunoSEQ multiplex PCR assay was applied. What TCRdb holds here is the immuneACCESS table cut down to in-frame rearrangements. Part of the clones is not present; checked against another copy, under half of the missing clones reflect an unresolved V gene, and the others are unexplained. Counted in this sample were some 400,000 clones; 95% of them appeared once. The top ten hold about 0.02% of the sample.

This TCR came from a human donor. This chain is built from TRBV2 and TRBJ2-2, and TRBD1 may be the D gene, going by 6 matching bases. The sample consisted of thymocytes. The CDR3 has the sequence CASSVQGPNTGELFF. The bases are TGTGCCAGCAGTGTACAGGGACCGAACACCGGGGAGCTGTTTTTT.